The next 9 T cell receptor beta chains were all read from a single sample in a study of T cells in women clearing cervical HPV infection. Only in-frame clones appear in the TCRdb table, and some are missing; sequencing was by immunoSEQ multiplex PCR. The sample includes some 40,000 clones. Sequencing used blood buffy coat. These TCRs come from a woman aged 18 to 69 with a cervical HPV16 infection that either progressed to CIN3+ or cleared (not recorded which).

A note on this clone: The CDR3 goes on 3 residues after the read ends, and that part is filled in from the germline J gene. The chain joins TRBV2 to TRBJ2-3; D unresolved. This CDR3 comprises 13 residues. Germline V gene sequence: CDR1 SNHLY, CDR2 FYNNEI. The CDR3 spells CASSFAFQETQYF. The sequenced CDR3 bases are TGTGCCAGCAGTTTCGCGTTCCAAGAGACG. The complete variable domain, with remaining parts taken from reference TRBV2 and TRBJ2-3, reads EPEVTQTPSHQVTQMGQEVILRCVPISNHLYFYWYRQILGQKVEFLVSFYNNEISEKSEIFDDQFSVERPDGSNFTLKIRSTKLEDSAMYFCASSFAFQETQYFGPGTRLTVL.

In the case of this clone: Read data end 3 residues before the CDR3 end; the end is taken from the germline J gene. This chain connects TRBV7-9 to TRBJ2-2; D gene uncertain. CDR3 size: 14 residues. The V end was cut by 3 bases, the J end by 4 bases, with 9 bases between. In germline, CDR1 is SEHNR, CDR2 FQNEAQ (reference sequence). CDR3 bases read: TGTGCCAGCAGCTTTAAGGGTGTCACCGGGGAG. This encodes CASSFKGVTGE. The whole CDR3 protein reads CASSFKGVTGELFF. The full variable domain, completed using reference TRBV7-9 and TRBJ2-2, is DTGVSQNPRHKITKRGQNVTFRCDPISEHNRLYWYRQTLGQGPEFLTYFQNEAQLEKSRLLSDRFSAERPKGSFSTLEIQRTEQGDSAMYLCASSFKGVTGELFFGEGSRLTVL.

For this clone: Coverage ceases 3 residues before the CDR3 finishes, and the germline J gene fills in the end. The chain has TRBV16 and TRBJ2-7; 10 positions agree with TRBD2. The CDR3 length is 14 residues. Germline loops: CDR1 KGHSY, CDR2 FQNENV. V lost 7 bases, J lost 5 bases, and 8 bases stayed unmatched. The CDR3 protein is CASKRSGTSDEQYF. CDR3 DNA (partial): TGTGCCAGCAAAAGATCTGGGACTAGCGACGAG.

With respect to this clone: The read falls 3 residues short of the CDR3 end, and the missing part is taken from the germline J gene. The genes are TRBV18 and TRBJ2-1; 14 bases agree with TRBD2. CDR1 and CDR2 from the germline V gene are KGHSH and LQKENI. This CDR3 contains 15 residues. The V segment lost 3 bases and the J segment 5 bases; nucleotides outside the gene matches: 0. CDR3 loop: CASSPTSGGDNEQFF. CDR3 bases read: TGTGCCAGCTCACCGACTAGCGGGGGGGACAATGAG.

Regarding this clone: Read sequence stops 3 residues before the CDR3 end, and the germline J gene provides the missing end. The chain couples TRBV5-5 to TRBJ2-7; 8 bases map to TRBD1. The germline CDR1 and CDR2 sequences are SGHKS and YYEKEE (reference sequence). CDR3 length equals 15 residues. V lost 4 bases and J lost 2; bases outside the gene matches: 8. The CDR3 DNA, read in part, is TGTGCCAGCAGCGCCTCGGTACAGGGGGCCTACGAG. Its protein product is CASSASVQGAYE. The CDR3 as a whole reads CASSASVQGAYEQYF. Supplemented by reference TRBV5-5 and TRBJ2-7, the full variable domain reads DAGVTQSPTHLIKTRGQQVTLRCSPISGHKSVSWYQQVLGQGPQFIFQYYEKEERGRGNFPDRFSARQFPNYSSELNVNALLLGDSALYLCASSASVQGAYEQYFGPGTRLTVT.

The covered CDR3 bases are TGTGCCAGCAGTGGACAGGGGTCGCGATCACCC. As protein: CASSGQGSRSP. The complete CDR3 protein is CASSGQGSRSPLHF. The V and J genes are TRBV6-1 and TRBJ1-6, with TRBD1 matching over 8 bases. The sequenced fragment ends 3 residues before the CDR3 boundary, so the rest is inferred from the germline J gene. This CDR3 has 14 residues. V dropped 4 bases and J dropped 10; count of bases not matched to a gene: 6. The V gene's germline CDR1 is MNHNS and CDR2 SASEGT.

This chain's CDR3 is CASSQAGTGLMNTEAFF. The sequenced CDR3 bases are TGTGCCAGCAGTCAAGCCGGGACAGGACTTATGAACACTGAA. This chain links TRBV7-8 with TRBJ1-1; 8 bases fit TRBD1. The sequence runs out 3 residues before the end of the CDR3; the remainder is reconstructed from the germline J gene. The V segment lost 6 bases and the J segment 0 bases; nucleotides outside the gene matches: 12. Per the germline V gene, CDR1 is SGHVS and CDR2 is FQNEAQ. The CDR3 totals 17 residues.

For this clone: At one of its ends the junction is not consistent with the germline gene, which may arise from a read error. The read comes to an end 3 residues before the CDR3 does, leaving the germline J gene to fill in the end. The chain couples TRBV19 to TRBJ2-3; tentatively, D is TRBD2 (5 bases). Germline V lookup: CDR1 LNHDA, CDR2 SQIVND (reference sequence). The CDR3 extends over 16 amino acids. Partial CDR3 DNA: TGTGCCAGTAGTCTAGATCTATTCAGCGGCCAAGAGACG. Translating it yields CASSLDLFSGQET. The entire CDR3 reads CASSLDLFSGQETQYF. The whole variable domain, filled in from reference TRBV19 and TRBJ2-3, reads DGGITQSPKYLFRKEGQNVTLSCEQNLNHDAMYWYRQDPGQGLRLIYYSQIVNDFQKGDIAEGYSVSREKKESFPLTVTSAQKNPTAFYLCASSLDLFSGQETQYFGPGTRLTVL.

Worth noting for this clone: The read terminates 3 residues ahead of where the CDR3 ends, so the germline J gene completes it. This rearrangement joins TRBV29-1 to TRBJ2-2, with D maybe TRBD2 (5 bases). Germline CDR1 SQVTM, CDR2 ANQGSEA. V was clipped by 1 base and J by 1 base, with 7 bases between them. This CDR3 comprises 14 residues. The CDR3 reads CSVEVRGNTGELFF. CDR3 bases read: TGCAGCGTTGAAGTACGGGGGAACACCGGGGAG.